This entry features one TCR beta chain sequence. Profiling relied on immunoSEQ multiplex PCR, and the TCRdb table lists in-frame clones only, not all of them. The sample contains about 85,000 clones, around 90% of which appear only once. The CDR3 is 15 residues long. The germline CDR1 and CDR2 sequences are MNHEY and SMNVEV (reference sequence). V was trimmed by 2 bases and J by 3 bases, leaving 10 bases between them. All trial patients relapsed after autologous stem cell transplantation. The data derive from a study of PD-1 blockade in classical Hodgkin lymphoma. The source material was peripheral blood mononuclear cells (PBMCs), sampled before the second cycle of nivolumab. V usage is TRBV27 and J usage is TRBJ2-2, with unresolved D. This clonotype was obtained from a human donor with classical Hodgkin lymphoma. CDR3 in DNA: TGTGCCAGCAGTTTAAGGGTTCTGTACACCGGGGAGCTGTTTTTT. As protein: CASSLRVLYTGELFF.